Shown below are 21 T cell receptor beta chains from a single sample sequenced in a study of T-cell reconstitution after alpha-beta-depleted transplantation in children. It was with unique molecular identifiers that the TCRbeta library was prepared. TCRdb independently ran MiXCR on the PCR reads; one entry per CDR3 protein. The sample yields about 980,000 distinct CDR3 sequences, 25% to 30% seen once. The sequencing used PBMCs, mostly from graft donor cells, collected 360 days after TCRalphabeta/CD19-depleted stem cell transplant. The source is a boy younger than two who had a stem cell transplant for SCID, so the T cells may come from the graft donor.

This clonotype has a count of ten or more. The junction departs from the called germline gene at one end, perhaps through a read error. The genes are TRBV5-1 and TRBJ2-7, with a weak D call TRBD1 (6 bases). Germline CDR1 is SGHRS and CDR2 is YFSETQ. This CDR3 is 11 amino acids long. The CDR3 spells CASSSRGEQYF. The DNA of the CDR3 is TGTGCCAGCAGTTCCAGGGGCGAGCAGTACTTC.

In its sample, this clonotype was seen a few times. The gene calls are TRBV12-3 or TRBV12-4 and TRBJ2-1; no reliable D call. Trimming took off 3 bases at V and 9 bases at J, with 15 bases between the two ends. The CDR3 contains 14 residues. The CDR3 DNA follows: TGTGCCAGCAGTTTTAGGTCCGGGTTAGGTGAGCAGTTCTTC. Its protein product is CASSFRSGLGEQFF.

This clonotype appeared a single time. The chain uses TRBV10-3 and TRBJ2-5; possible D gene TRBD1, 5 bases. The V gene lost 4 bases and the J gene lost 3 bases, with 18 bases spanning the gap. Germline assignment: CDR1 ENHRY and CDR2 SYGVKD. The CDR3 consists of 16 residues. CDR3 nucleotides: TGTGCCATCAGTGTGGGTCCACAGGTTGGTGAAGAGACCCAGTACTTC. Residues: CAISVGPQVGEETQYF.

The chain has TRBV5-1 and TRBJ1-2; no clear D gene. The CDR3 contains 16 residues. Trimming pared 0 bases from V and 3 bases from J, leaving 15 bases between. The V gene's germline CDR1 is SGHRS and CDR2 YFSETQ. CDR3 residues: CASSLDMALVDYGYTF. The CDR3 nucleotides read TGCGCCAGCAGCTTGGATATGGCATTAGTTGACTATGGCTACACCTTC.

The chain links TRBV7-9 to TRBJ2-3, with 10 bases fitting TRBD2. V dropped 5 bases and J dropped 1; count of bases not matched to a gene: 9. This CDR3 has 17 residues. Germline CDR1 is SEHNR and CDR2 is FQNEAQ (reference sequence). The CDR3 region is CASSPHTLAGGTDTQYF. The CDR3 DNA is TGTGCCAGCAGCCCACACACGCTAGCGGGGGGCACAGATACGCAGTATTTT.

J is TRBJ1-1 and V is TRBV12-3 or TRBV12-4, with D possibly TRBD1 on 5 matching bases. The V and J ends lost 6 bases and 7 bases respectively, with 12 bases between them. The CDR3 has 12 amino acids. The CDR3 DNA reads as TGTGCCAGCAGACGAGAGAGGGGTGAAGCTTTCTTT. Its protein product is CASRRERGEAFF.

There are a few counts of this clonotype. The chain employs TRBV11-2 and TRBJ2-1, with D hard to call. Germline V CDR1 and CDR2: SGHAT, FQNNGV. V lost 3 bases, J lost 6 bases, and 15 bases lay in between. The CDR3 runs 15 residues. CDR3 DNA: TGTGCCAGCAGCTTCTGGGAAAGAAAAGCCAATGAGCAGTTCTTC. Its protein product is CASSFWERKANEQFF.

The chain has TRBV12-3 or TRBV12-4 and TRBJ2-7; TRBD1 agrees at 9 bases. V shed 3 bases, J shed 5 bases, and the junction held 5 bases outside the gene matches. This CDR3 has 14 residues. CDR3 sequence: CASSFERTGDEQYF. Here the CDR3 DNA reads TGTGCCAGCAGTTTTGAACGGACAGGGGACGAGCAGTACTTC.

V usage is TRBV19 and J usage is TRBJ2-1; D is undetermined. Deletions cut 2 bases from V and 3 bases from J, with 11 bases between. The germline V gene has CDR1 LNHDA and CDR2 SQIVND (reference sequence). The CDR3 covers 15 residues. DNA for the CDR3: TGTGCCAGTAGTATAACTTGGCTGGGCTACAATGAGCAGTTCTTC. Its protein is CASSITWLGYNEQFF.

Ten or more counts support this clonotype. V and J are TRBV5-1 and TRBJ2-1, with 8 bases lining up with TRBD1. The CDR3 loop spans 15 amino acids. Per the germline V gene, CDR1 is SGHRS and CDR2 is YFSETQ. V gave up 3 bases and J gave up 5 bases; unmatched junction bases: 7. Here the CDR3 reads CASSSHRGLDNEQFF. The CDR3 coding sequence is TGCGCCAGCAGCTCACACAGGGGGTTGGACAATGAGCAGTTCTTC.

This clonotype was counted between two and nine times. The V and J genes are TRBV25-1 and TRBJ1-5; no reliable D call. The CDR3 has 14 residues. Trimming stripped 4 bases from V and 2 bases from J, with 9 bases between. CDR1 is MGHDK, CDR2 SYGVNS, per germline. CDR3 DNA: TGTGCCAGCAGTGGTCAACCGGGCAATCAGCCCCAGCATTTT. Translated, it gives CASSGQPGNQPQHF.

This sequence joins TRBV20-1 and TRBJ1-4, with 8 bases lining up with TRBD1. In germline, CDR1 is DFQATT, CDR2 SNEGSKA (reference sequence). Trimming at V came to 4 bases and at J to 4 bases, leaving 14 bases not matched to a gene. This CDR3 has 17 residues. CDR3 residues: CSATRTGITYVNEKLFF. CDR3 DNA: TGCAGTGCTACCCGGACAGGGATTACCTACGTTAATGAAAAACTGTTTTTT.

The rearrangement links TRBV5-1 to TRBJ2-7, with TRBD1 matching 7 bases. The germline CDR1 and CDR2 sequences are SGHRS and YFSETQ. With 4 bases clipped from V and 5 bases from J, the junction kept 9 bases outside the gene matches. The CDR3 runs to 14 residues. The CDR3 sequence: CASSPVKGQNEQYF. The CDR3 DNA follows: TGCGCCAGCAGCCCCGTTAAGGGACAGAACGAGCAGTACTTC. Supplemented by reference TRBV5-1 and TRBJ2-7, the full variable domain reads KAGVTQTPRYLIKTRGQQVTLSCSPISGHRSVSWYQQTPGQGLQFLFEYFSETQRNKGNFPGRFSGRQFSNSRSEMNVSTLELGDSALYLCASSPVKGQNEQYFGPGTRLTVT.

The chain employs TRBV6-5 and TRBJ2-5; D is ambiguous. In germline, CDR1 is MNHEY, CDR2 SVGAGI. The germline V and J ends were trimmed by 0 bases and 4 bases, with 12 bases remaining between them. This CDR3 contains 15 residues. CDR3 protein: CASSYSKTLGETQYF. The CDR3 DNA is TGTGCCAGCAGTTACTCGAAGACACTCGGAGAGACCCAGTACTTC.

The chain recombines TRBV5-1 with TRBJ2-6; tentative D call: TRBD2 (6 bases). CDR1 is SGHRS, CDR2 YFSETQ, per germline. Trimming took off 4 bases at V and 1 base at J, with 15 bases between the two ends. The CDR3 has 17 amino acids. The CDR3 DNA reads as TGCGCCAGCAGCCTCCGGGGGAGAGATTCTGGGGCCAACGTCCTGACTTTC. This translates into CASSLRGRDSGANVLTF.

CDR3 loop: CSARGRGSAYEQYF. The CDR3 nucleotides are TGCAGTGCTAGAGGAAGGGGTTCGGCCTACGAGCAGTACTTC. This rearrangement joins TRBV20-1 to TRBJ2-7; D is perhaps TRBD1 (5 bases). Trimming took off 1 base at V and 2 bases at J, with 12 bases between the two ends. Germline V gene sequence: CDR1 DFQATT, CDR2 SNEGSKA (reference sequence). The CDR3 is made up of 14 amino acids.

This clonotype was counted only a few times. The chain has TRBV2 and TRBJ2-1; D remains ambiguous. V dropped 7 bases and J dropped 1 base, with 5 bases sitting between them. In germline, CDR1 is SNHLY, CDR2 FYNNEI. The CDR3 is made up of 12 amino acids. CDR3 protein: CASIPSYNEQFF. The CDR3 nucleotides are TGTGCCAGCATCCCGTCCTACAATGAGCAGTTCTTC.

This clonotype was seen a handful of times. The V call is TRBV4-1, the J call TRBJ1-1; D ambiguous. CDR1 and CDR2 (germline): MGHRA, YSYEKL. Trimming pared 1 base from V and 3 bases from J, leaving 12 bases between. The CDR3 spans 15 residues. For the CDR3, the DNA is TGCGCCAGCAGCCAAGCCTTCAGAGGACACACTGAAGCTTTCTTT. It yields the protein CASSQAFRGHTEAFF.

V gene TRBV6-2 or TRBV6-3 combines with J gene TRBJ1-2; D is unresolved. V lost 5 bases and J 13 bases, leaving 8 bases between the germline ends. The CDR3 has 9 amino acids. CDR1 is MNHEY, CDR2 SVGEGT, per germline. CDR3 in DNA: TGTGCCAGCAGTACCGGACCCACCTTC. This encodes CASSTGPTF.

The V call is TRBV5-1, the J call TRBJ1-2, with D perhaps TRBD1 (6 bases). This CDR3 has 14 amino acids. Germline CDR1 is SGHRS and CDR2 is YFSETQ. V lost 4 bases to trimming and J lost 7 bases, with 17 bases between them. CDR3 DNA: TGCGCCAGCAGCCAAGACAGGTCAGGCAGTGGCTACACCTTC. Translating it yields CASSQDRSGSGYTF.

On this clonotype: It may be a read error: a sequence one base away is much more abundant. The CDR3 DNA reads as TGTGCCAGCAGTAGGGTCAGGGGGCGAAATGGGCAGTTCTTC. Protein product: CASSRVRGRNGQFF. This chain connects TRBV27 to TRBJ2-1, with TRBD1 matching over 8 bases. This CDR3 is 14 amino acids long. The germline V gene encodes CDR1 MNHEY and CDR2 SMNVEV (reference sequence).